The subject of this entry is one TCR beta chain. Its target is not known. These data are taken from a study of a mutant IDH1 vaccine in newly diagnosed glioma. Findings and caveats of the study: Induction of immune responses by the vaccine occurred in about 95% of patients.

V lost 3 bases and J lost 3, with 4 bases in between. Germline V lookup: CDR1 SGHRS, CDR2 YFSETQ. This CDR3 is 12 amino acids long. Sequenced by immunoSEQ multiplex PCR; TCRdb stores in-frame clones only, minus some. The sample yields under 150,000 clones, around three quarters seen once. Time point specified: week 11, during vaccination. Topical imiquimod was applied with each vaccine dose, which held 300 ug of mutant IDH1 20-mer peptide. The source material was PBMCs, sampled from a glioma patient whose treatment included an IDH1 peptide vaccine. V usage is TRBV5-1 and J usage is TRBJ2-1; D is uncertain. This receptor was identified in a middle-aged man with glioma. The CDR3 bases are TGCGCCAGCAGCTACAGCTACAATGAGCAGTTCTTC. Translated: CASSYSYNEQFF. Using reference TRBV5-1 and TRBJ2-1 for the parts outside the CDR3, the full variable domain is KAGVTQTPRYLIKTRGQQVTLSCSPISGHRSVSWYQQTPGQGLQFLFEYFSETQRNKGNFPGRFSGRQFSNSRSEMNVSTLELGDSALYLCASSYSYNEQFFGPGTRLTVL.